These T cell receptor beta chains were read from a single sample in a study of cytomegalovirus exposure and HLA in healthy donors. TCRdb's copy holds only in-frame clones and misses some; the assay was immunoSEQ multiplex PCR. The data hold approximately 120,000 clones, with 60% to 80% observed a single time. The sample comprised PBMCs. These receptors came from a woman aged 45 to 65 in good health and CMV-seronegative. CDR3s include the opening cysteine and the closing phenylalanine or tryptophan. The order of the fields is clone size, J gene, V gene, D gene, CDR3 protein, CDR3 DNA. A D gene is named only where the DNA matches it firmly. A clone size is listed for some rows: how often the clone was seen (once, few, many), or a class if it is expanded.

>NA|TRBJ2-2|TRBV30|NA
CAWSVGGPPGELFF
TGTGCCTGGAGTGTAGGTGGGCCGCCCGGGGAGCTGTTTTTT
>NA|TRBJ2-5|TRBV30|TRBD2
CAWQPGGSSGETQYF
TGTGCCTGGCAACCGGGAGGGTCCTCAGGCGAGACCCAGTACTTC
>NA|TRBJ2-7|TRBV28|TRBD2
CASRGESGRLAGGNPYEQYF
TGTGCCAGCAGGGGCGAGTCAGGTCGTCTAGCGGGAGGTAACCCCTACGAGCAGTACTTC
>few|TRBJ2-1|TRBV28|NA
CASRRSGVPYNEQFF
TGTGCCAGCAGACGTAGCGGAGTCCCATACAATGAGCAGTTCTTC
>NA|TRBJ2-2|TRBV4-2|TRBD1
CASSQAGGQNTGELFF
TGTGCCAGCAGCCAAGCAGGGGGACAGAACACCGGGGAGCTGTTTTTT
>NA|TRBJ2-1|TRBV5-6|NA
CASSRYREQFF
TGTGCCAGCAGCCGCTACAGGGAGCAGTTCTTC
>NA|TRBJ2-5|TRBV5-6|TRBD2
CASSWGGMGETQYF
TGTGCCAGCAGCTGGGGAGGGATGGGAGAGACCCAGTACTTC
>once|TRBJ2-7|TRBV18|TRBD2
CASSPPGTSGGEQYF
TGTGCCAGCTCACCACCGGGGACTAGCGGGGGCGAGCAGTACTTC
>NA|TRBJ2-1|TRBV27|NA
CASSATGYNEQFF
TGTGCCAGCAGTGCTACAGGGTACAATGAGCAGTTCTTC
>NA|TRBJ2-2|TRBV4-1|TRBD1
CASSRGQGAPGELFF
TGCGCCAGCAGCCGGGGACAGGGGGCGCCCGGGGAGCTGTTTTTT
>NA|TRBJ2-2|TRBV19|NA
CASSTSTGELFF
TGTGCCAGTAGTACCAGCACCGGGGAGCTGTTTTTT
>NA|TRBJ1-3|TRBV18|NA
CASSPTVGAGNTIYF
TGTGCCAGCTCACCGACGGTAGGGGCTGGAAACACCATATATTTT
>NA|TRBJ2-2|TRBV19|NA
CASSILAGTGELFF
TGTGCCAGTAGTATCCTAGCCGGCACCGGGGAGCTGTTTTTT
>NA|TRBJ1-5|TRBV28|NA
CASSLTDQPQHF
TGTGCCAGCAGTTTGACTGATCAGCCCCAGCATTTT
>NA|TRBJ2-1|TRBV19|NA
CASSSQGAQGFDEQFF
TGTGCCAGTAGTTCCCAAGGGGCTCAGGGGTTCGATGAGCAGTTCTTC
>NA|TRBJ2-4|TRBV28|NA
CASSPQGGGAKNIQYF
TGTGCCAGCAGTCCACAGGGGGGGGGAGCCAAAAACATTCAGTACTTC
>NA|TRBJ1-3|TRBV11-2|TRBD1
CASSSDRVSGNTIYF
TGTGCCAGCAGCAGTGACAGGGTATCTGGAAACACCATATATTTT
>NA|TRBJ1-2|TRBV14|TRBD1
CASSQLRTGSNYGYTF
TGTGCCAGCAGCCAACTCCGGACAGGCTCTAACTATGGCTACACCTTC
>few|TRBJ2-7|TRBV11-3|NA
CASSLDTSSYEQYF
TGTGCCAGCAGCTTAGATACTAGCTCCTACGAGCAGTACTTC
>NA|TRBJ2-1|TRBV28|TRBD2
CASSLIGGLAGGRYNEQFF
TGTGCCAGCAGTTTAATCGGGGGTTTAGCGGGAGGAAGGTACAATGAGCAGTTCTTC
>NA|TRBJ2-7|TRBV7-9|NA
CASSPPGQGEQYF
TGTGCCAGCAGCCCCCCGGGCCAGGGCGAGCAGTACTTC
>NA|TRBJ1-4|TRBV9|TRBD1
CASSTLGQATNEKLFF
TGTGCCAGCAGCACATTGGGACAGGCAACTAATGAAAAACTGTTTTTT
>NA|TRBJ2-7|TRBV28|TRBD2
CATGTSGTSYEQYF
TGTGCCACCGGGACTAGCGGGACCTCCTACGAGCAGTACTTC
>NA|TRBJ1-1|TRBV29-1|NA
CSVEDQGEAFF
TGCAGCGTTGAAGATCAGGGGGAAGCTTTCTTT
>NA|TRBJ2-3|TRBV7-2|TRBD2
CASSLGLARSTDTQYF
TGTGCCAGCAGCCTGGGACTAGCGAGAAGCACAGATACGCAGTATTTT
>NA|TRBJ1-1|TRBV28|NA
CASSLLARGNTEAFF
TGTGCCAGCAGTTTACTTGCCAGGGGGAACACTGAAGCTTTCTTT
>NA|TRBJ2-7|TRBV28|TRBD2
CASSTHRGKTSGTYEQYF
TGTGCCAGCAGTACCCACAGGGGTAAGACTAGCGGGACCTACGAGCAGTACTTC
>NA|TRBJ2-1|TRBV18|TRBD2
CASSRGGLQTLNEQFF
TGTGCCAGCTCACGGGGGGGACTACAAACCCTCAATGAGCAGTTCTTC
>once|TRBJ2-1|TRBV19|TRBD2
CASSQPGTSGSNEQFF
TGTGCCAGTAGCCAACCAGGAACTAGCGGGAGCAATGAGCAGTTCTTC
>NA|TRBJ2-2|TRBV2|NA
CASSEQAGGTGELFF
TGTGCCAGCAGTGAACAAGCGGGTGGCACCGGGGAGCTGTTTTTT
>NA|TRBJ2-3|TRBV7-9|TRBD2
CASSSDGGRRADTQYF
TGTGCCAGCAGCTCAGATGGCGGGAGACGAGCGGATACGCAGTATTTT
>NA|TRBJ1-4|TRBV7-9|NA
CSSSRQYEKLFF
TGTTCCAGCAGCAGACAGTATGAAAAACTGTTTTTT
>NA|TRBJ1-2|TRBV14|NA
CASSRSTREERNYGYTF
TGTGCCAGCAGCCGGAGCACGCGGGAGGAGAGGAACTATGGCTACACCTTC
>few|TRBJ2-7|TRBV28|TRBD2
CASRPTSGSWYEQYF
TGTGCCAGCAGACCTACTAGCGGGAGCTGGTACGAGCAGTACTTC
>NA|TRBJ1-2|TRBV28|NA
CASSFQGTSLNYGYTF
TGTGCCAGCAGTTTTCAGGGGACGTCACTTAACTATGGCTACACCTTC
>NA|TRBJ1-1|TRBV6-1|NA
CASSGEGVTEAFF
TGTGCCAGCAGTGGGGAGGGCGTCACTGAAGCTTTCTTT
>NA|TRBJ2-1|TRBV29-1|NA
CSIRTQTYNEQFF
TGCAGCATAAGGACACAAACCTACAATGAGCAGTTCTTC
>NA|TRBJ2-1|TRBV4-1|NA
CASSQARLGALYNEQFF
TGCGCCAGCAGCCAGGCCCGATTAGGGGCCCTCTACAATGAGCAGTTCTTC
>NA|TRBJ2-1|TRBV4-1|TRBD2
CASSPHVAGESYNEQFF
TGCGCCAGCAGCCCCCACGTAGCGGGAGAATCCTACAATGAGCAGTTCTTC
>NA|TRBJ2-7|TRBV28|NA
CASYLRAVGEQYF
TGTGCCAGCTACCTTAGAGCGGTTGGGGAGCAGTACTTC
>few|TRBJ2-7|TRBV7-2|NA
CASSRGDSYEQYF
TGTGCCAGCAGCCGTGGAGACAGCTACGAGCAGTACTTC